These T cell receptor beta chains were read from a single sample in a study of cytomegalovirus exposure and HLA in healthy donors. Clones were sequenced by immunoSEQ multiplex PCR, and TCRdb holds only the in-frame ones, with some missing. The sample shows 270,000 or so clones, about 93% of them seen only once. Input material: PBMCs. Receptors were obtained from a girl aged 2-10 years in good health and CMV-seronegative. CDR3s include the opening cysteine and the closing phenylalanine or tryptophan. A D gene is named only where the DNA matches it firmly. A clone size is listed for some rows: how often the clone was seen (once, few, many), or a class if it is expanded.

TRBJ2-3 TRBV6-1 NA NA TGTGCCAGCAGTGATTTCGTCACTTCAGATACGCAGTATTTT CASSDFVTSDTQYF
TRBJ2-1 TRBV27 once TRBD1 TGTGCCAGTACGCCGGGACAGGGTTACAATGAGCAGTTCTTC CASTPGQGYNEQFF
TRBJ2-3 TRBV30 few NA TGTGCCTGGATACCCGACAGTGGTAGCCCCGATACGCAGTATTTT CAWIPDSGSPDTQYF
TRBJ2-5 TRBV5-5 NA NA TGTGCCAGCAGCCGCTGGGGGGAAGAGACCCAGTACTTC CASSRWGEETQYF
TRBJ2-7 TRBV13 NA TRBD1 TGTGCCAGCAGCCCCCGGCGGACAGGGTACGAGCAGTACTTC CASSPRRTGYEQYF
TRBJ2-4 TRBV27 NA NA TGTGCCAGCAGTTCCCGATTGTGGGCGGCCAAAAACATTCAGTACTTC CASSSRLWAAKNIQYF
TRBJ2-2 TRBV9 NA NA TGTGCCAGCAGCGTAGAGACAAGGAAACCCGGGGAGCTGTTTTTT CASSVETRKPGELFF
TRBJ2-5 TRBV18 NA NA TGTGCCAGCTCACCACAGGAGCAAGAGACCCAGTACTTC CASSPQEQETQYF
TRBJ2-3 TRBV27 once TRBD2 TGTGCCAGCAGTTTAAACGTAGCGGGGAGCACAGATACGCAGTATTTT CASSLNVAGSTDTQYF
TRBJ1-2 TRBV27 NA NA TGTGCCAGCAGTTTTGGCAGGGATGCTAACTATGGCTACACCTTC CASSFGRDANYGYTF
TRBJ2-1 TRBV19 NA TRBD2 TGTGCCAGTAGTATTTTAGCGGGAGGTGTGAATGAGCAGTTCTTC CASSILAGGVNEQFF
TRBJ1-1 TRBV4-1 NA NA TGCGCCAGCAGCTCAAACACTGAAGCTTTCTTT CASSSNTEAFF